Presented here are 3 T cell receptor beta chains from one specimen sequenced in a study of OX40 agonist ivuxolimab in advanced cancers. Using immunoSEQ multiplex PCR, the repertoire was profiled, and TCRdb retains in-frame clones only, with some absent. The sample lists roughly 99,000 clones, approximately 89% occurring once. The specimen comprised CD4+ or CD8+ T cells sorted from blood, sampled in a trial of the OX40 agonist ivuxolimab. The receptors shown here come from an adult with an advanced solid tumor such as melanoma, head and neck, liver or kidney cancer.

In its sample, this clone was seen once. This chain links TRBV19 with TRBJ1-1, with 9 bases matching TRBD1. Germline-derived CDR1 and CDR2 are LNHDA and SQIVND (reference sequence). The V and J ends lost 1 base and 6 bases, in that order; junction bases with no gene match: 3. The CDR3 totals 14 residues. As DNA, the CDR3 is TGTGCCAGTAGTATAGGACAGGGGGGCTCTGAAGCTTTCTTT. Amino acid sequence: CASSIGQGGSEAFF.

V is TRBV4-1 and J is TRBJ2-5; tentative D call: TRBD1 (6 bases). Trimming took off 0 bases at V and 5 bases at J, with 13 bases between the two ends. This CDR3 comprises 15 residues. CDR1 is MGHRA and CDR2 is YSYEKL in the germline V gene. As DNA, the CDR3 is TGCGCCAGCAGCCAAGACAGGGGTGTTCCTGAGACCCAGTACTTC. Amino acids: CASSQDRGVPETQYF.

This chain joins TRBV4-2 and TRBJ2-7; D possibly corresponds to TRBD1 (5 bases). The CDR3 is made up of 17 amino acids. Germline V gene lookup returns CDR1 LGHNA and CDR2 YNFKEQ. V shed 4 bases and J shed 2 bases, with 21 bases lying between them. CDR3 DNA: TGTGCCAGCAGCCCCCATGGGGCCAGGGAAAATCCCTACGAGCAGTACTTC. Translated, it gives CASSPHGARENPYEQYF.